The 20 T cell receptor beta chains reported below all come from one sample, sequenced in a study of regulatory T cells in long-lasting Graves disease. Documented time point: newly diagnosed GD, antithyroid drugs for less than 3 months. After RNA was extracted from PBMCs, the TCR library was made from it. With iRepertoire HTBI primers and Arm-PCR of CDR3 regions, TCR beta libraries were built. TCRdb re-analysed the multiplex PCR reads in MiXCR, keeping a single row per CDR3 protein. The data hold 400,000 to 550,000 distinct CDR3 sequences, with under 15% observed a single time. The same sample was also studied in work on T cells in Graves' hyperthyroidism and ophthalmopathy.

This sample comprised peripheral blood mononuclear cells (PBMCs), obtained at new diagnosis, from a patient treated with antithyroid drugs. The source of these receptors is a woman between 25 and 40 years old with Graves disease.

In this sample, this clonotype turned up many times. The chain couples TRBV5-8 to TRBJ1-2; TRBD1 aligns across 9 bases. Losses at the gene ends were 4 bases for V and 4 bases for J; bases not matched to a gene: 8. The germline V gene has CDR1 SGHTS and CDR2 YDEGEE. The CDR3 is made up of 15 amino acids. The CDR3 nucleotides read TGTGCCAGCAGCGCCGGGACAGGGACCTTCTATGGCTACACCTTC. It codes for CASSAGTGTFYGYTF.

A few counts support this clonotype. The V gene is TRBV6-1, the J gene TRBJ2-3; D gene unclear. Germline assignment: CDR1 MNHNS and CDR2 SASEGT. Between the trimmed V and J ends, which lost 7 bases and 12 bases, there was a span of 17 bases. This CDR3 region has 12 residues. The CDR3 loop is CASTSGGPRQYF. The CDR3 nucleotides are TGTGCCAGCACCTCGGGCGGACCCCGCCAGTATTTT.

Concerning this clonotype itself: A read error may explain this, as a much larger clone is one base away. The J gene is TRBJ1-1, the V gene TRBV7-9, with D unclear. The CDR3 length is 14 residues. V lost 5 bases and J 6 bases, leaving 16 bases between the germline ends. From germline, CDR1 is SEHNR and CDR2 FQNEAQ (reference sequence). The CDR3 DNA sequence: TGTGCCAGCAGCCGACCTGGGGTGGGCGCTGAAGCTTTCTTT. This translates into CASSRPGVGAEAFF.

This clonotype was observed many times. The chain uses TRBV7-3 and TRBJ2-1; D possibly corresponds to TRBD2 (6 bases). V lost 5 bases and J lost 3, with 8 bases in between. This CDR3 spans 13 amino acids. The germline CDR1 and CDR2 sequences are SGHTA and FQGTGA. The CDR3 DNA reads TGTGCCAGCAGCCGGGGACTCTACAATGAGCAGTTCTTC. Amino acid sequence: CASSRGLYNEQFF.

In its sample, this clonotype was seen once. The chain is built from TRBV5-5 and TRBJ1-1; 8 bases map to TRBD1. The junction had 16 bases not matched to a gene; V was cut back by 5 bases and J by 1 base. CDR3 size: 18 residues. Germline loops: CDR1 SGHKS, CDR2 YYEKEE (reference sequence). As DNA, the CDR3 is TGTGCCAGCAGTTACCATAAACCTCCGGACAGGGCGAACACTGAAGCTTTCTTT. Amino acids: CASSYHKPPDRANTEAFF.

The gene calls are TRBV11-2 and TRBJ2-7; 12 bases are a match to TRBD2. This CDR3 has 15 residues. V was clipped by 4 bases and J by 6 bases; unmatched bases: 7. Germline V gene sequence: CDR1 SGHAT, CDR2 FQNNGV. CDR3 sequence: CASSSRLAGALEQYF. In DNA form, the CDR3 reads TGTGCCAGCAGCTCCCGACTAGCGGGAGCTCTCGAGCAGTACTTC.

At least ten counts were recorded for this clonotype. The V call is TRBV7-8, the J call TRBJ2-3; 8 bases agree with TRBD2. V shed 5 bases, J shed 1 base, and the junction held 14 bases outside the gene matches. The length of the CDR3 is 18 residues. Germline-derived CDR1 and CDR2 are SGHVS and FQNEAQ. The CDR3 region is CASSEGSGSRGGTDTQYF. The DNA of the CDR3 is TGTGCCAGCAGCGAGGGGAGCGGGAGTAGAGGAGGCACAGATACGCAGTATTTT. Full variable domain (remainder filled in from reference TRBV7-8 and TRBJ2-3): GAGVSQSPRYKVAKRGQDVALRCDPISGHVSLFWYQQALGQGPEFLTYFQNEAQLDKSGLPSDRFFAERPEGSVSTLKIQRTQQEDSAVYLCASSEGSGSRGGTDTQYFGPGTRLTVL.

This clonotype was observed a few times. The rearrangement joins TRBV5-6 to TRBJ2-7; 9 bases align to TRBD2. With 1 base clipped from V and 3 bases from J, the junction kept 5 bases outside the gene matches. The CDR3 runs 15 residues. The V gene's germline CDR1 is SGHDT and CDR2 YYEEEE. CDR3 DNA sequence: TGTGCCAGCAGCTTGACTCTAGCGGGAAACTACGAGCAGTACTTC. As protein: CASSLTLAGNYEQYF.

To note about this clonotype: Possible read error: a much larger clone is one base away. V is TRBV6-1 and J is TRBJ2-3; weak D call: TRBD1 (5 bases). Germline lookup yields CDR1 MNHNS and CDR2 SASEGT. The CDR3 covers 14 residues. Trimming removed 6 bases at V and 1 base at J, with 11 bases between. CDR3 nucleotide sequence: TGTGCCAGCAGCCAAGCCAGGGGCACAGATACGCAGTATTTT. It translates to CASSQARGTDTQYF.

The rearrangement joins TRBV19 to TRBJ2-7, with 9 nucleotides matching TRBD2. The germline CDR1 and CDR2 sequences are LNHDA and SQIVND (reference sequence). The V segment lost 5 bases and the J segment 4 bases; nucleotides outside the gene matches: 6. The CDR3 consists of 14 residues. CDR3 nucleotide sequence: TGTGCCAGTAGTTGGGCTAGCGGGGTATACGAGCAGTACTTC. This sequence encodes CASSWASGVYEQYF.

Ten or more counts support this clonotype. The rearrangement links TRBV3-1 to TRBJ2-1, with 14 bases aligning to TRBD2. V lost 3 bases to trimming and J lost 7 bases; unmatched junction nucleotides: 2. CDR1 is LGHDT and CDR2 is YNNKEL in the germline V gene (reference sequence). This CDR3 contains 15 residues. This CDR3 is CASSQGLAGVNEQFF. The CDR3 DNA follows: TGTGCCAGCAGCCAGGGACTAGCGGGAGTGAATGAGCAGTTCTTC.

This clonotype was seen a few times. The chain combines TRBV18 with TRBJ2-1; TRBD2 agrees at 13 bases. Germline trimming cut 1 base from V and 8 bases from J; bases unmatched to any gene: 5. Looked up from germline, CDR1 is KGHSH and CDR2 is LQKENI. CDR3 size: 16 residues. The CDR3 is CASSPQKLAGGYEQFF. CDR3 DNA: TGTGCCAGCTCACCACAAAAACTAGCGGGAGGGTATGAGCAGTTCTTC.

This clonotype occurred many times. The CDR3 loop is CASSPPGNPLSYNEQFF. Written as DNA, the CDR3 is TGTGCCAGCAGCCCACCGGGAAATCCTCTCTCCTACAATGAGCAGTTCTTC. V gene TRBV11-1 combines with J gene TRBJ2-1; maybe TRBD2 (5 bases). Looked up from germline, CDR1 is SGHAT and CDR2 is FQDESV (reference sequence). Trimming cost V 5 bases and J 0 bases, with 17 bases left between them. The CDR3 has 17 residues.

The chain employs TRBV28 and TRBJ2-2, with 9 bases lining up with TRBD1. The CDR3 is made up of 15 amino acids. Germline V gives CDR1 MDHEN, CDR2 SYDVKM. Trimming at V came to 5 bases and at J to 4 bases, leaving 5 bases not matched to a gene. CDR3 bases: TGTGCCAGCAGTACACAGGGGGCCGGCACCGGGGAGCTGTTTTTT. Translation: CASSTQGAGTGELFF.

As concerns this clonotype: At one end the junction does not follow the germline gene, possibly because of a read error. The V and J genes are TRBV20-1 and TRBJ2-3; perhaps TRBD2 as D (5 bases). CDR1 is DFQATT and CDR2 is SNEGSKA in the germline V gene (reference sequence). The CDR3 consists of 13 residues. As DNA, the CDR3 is TGCAGTGCCAGAGGGATTTGGACAGATACGCAGTATTTT. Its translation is CSARGIWTDTQYF.

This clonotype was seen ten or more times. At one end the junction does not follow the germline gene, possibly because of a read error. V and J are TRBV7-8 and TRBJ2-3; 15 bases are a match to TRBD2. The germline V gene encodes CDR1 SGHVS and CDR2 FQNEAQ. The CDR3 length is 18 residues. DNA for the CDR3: TGTGCCAGCAGCTCAGTCCGGGGGTTAGGACTAGCGGGAGGGGTCTCGGATTTT. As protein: CASSSVRGLGLAGGVSDF. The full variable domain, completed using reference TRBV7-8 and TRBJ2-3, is GAGVSQSPRYKVAKRGQDVALRCDPISGHVSLFWYQQALGQGPEFLTYFQNEAQLDKSGLPSDRFFAERPEGSVSTLKIQRTQQEDSAVYLCASSSVRGLGLAGGVSDFGPGTRLTVL.

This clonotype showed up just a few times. In DNA form, the CDR3 reads TGTGCCAGCAGTTTATTGCCGGTAACCGGGGAGCTGTTTTTT. Protein product: CASSLLPVTGELFF. This rearrangement joins TRBV27 to TRBJ2-2; D unclear. Germline V gives CDR1 MNHEY, CDR2 SMNVEV (reference sequence). With 1 base removed from V and 5 bases from J, the gap between germline ends came to 8 bases. CDR3 size: 14 residues.

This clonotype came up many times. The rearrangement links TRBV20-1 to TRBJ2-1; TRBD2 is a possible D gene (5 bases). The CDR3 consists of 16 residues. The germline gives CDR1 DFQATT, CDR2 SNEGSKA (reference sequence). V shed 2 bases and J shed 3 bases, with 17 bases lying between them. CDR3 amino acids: CSARRGGSLLYNEQFF. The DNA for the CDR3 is TGCAGTGCTAGACGTGGTGGGAGCCTACTCTACAATGAGCAGTTCTTC.

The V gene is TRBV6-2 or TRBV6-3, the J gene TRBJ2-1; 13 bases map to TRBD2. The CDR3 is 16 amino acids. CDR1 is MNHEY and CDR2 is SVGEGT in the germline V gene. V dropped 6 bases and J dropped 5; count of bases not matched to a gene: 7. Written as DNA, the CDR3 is TGTGCCAGCAGACTCACACTAGCGGGAGGGCACAATGAGCAGTTCTTC. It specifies CASRLTLAGGHNEQFF.

The CDR3 here is CATSRSLGVTDTQYF. The CDR3, as DNA: TGTGCCACCAGCAGGTCTCTAGGAGTTACAGATACGCAGTATTTT. The chain is built from TRBV15 and TRBJ2-3; D gene unclear. The germline V gene has CDR1 LNHNV and CDR2 YYDKDF (reference sequence). The germline V and J ends were trimmed by 3 bases and 3 bases, with 13 bases remaining between them. The CDR3 spans 15 residues.